These T cell receptor beta chains were read from a single sample in a study of early T cells in non-severe SARS-CoV-2 infection. TCRdb recomputed calls from the 5' RACE reads with MiXCR, one row per CDR3 protein. The sample lists roughly 60,000 distinct CDR3 sequences; about 12% were seen once. The source material was whole blood. The source of these receptors is an adult who was a healthcare worker with PCR-confirmed SARS-CoV-2 infection or an uninfected control (not recorded which). Both conserved end residues are part of each CDR3. Each record gives: clone size, D gene, V gene, J gene, CDR3 DNA, CDR3 protein. D genes are given only for firm matches. Clone size is not always given. Where it is, it says once, few, many or a class for expanded clones.

>-|-|TRBV7-6|TRBJ2-3
TGTGCCAGCAGCGGATGGAGCACAGATACGCAGTATTTT
CASSGWSTDTQYF
>few|-|TRBV7-2|TRBJ2-1
TGTGCCAGCAGCTTAAGGTTAACGGGGGGCCTTGTTCCCATCTTC
CASSLRLTGGLVPIF
>-|-|TRBV7-3|TRBJ1-6
TGTGCCAGCAGCTTAGGGACCTCAAGGGGGTCACCCCTCCACTTT
CASSLGTSRGSPLHF
>few|TRBD2|TRBV7-9|TRBJ2-5
TGTGCCAGCAGCCCTATGGCGGGGGGGCCTGGCGGTGTCCAGTACTTC
CASSPMAGGPGGVQYF
>once|-|TRBV3-1|TRBJ2-7
TGTGCCAGCAGCCAAGAATACGAGCAGTACTTC
CASSQEYEQYF
>-|-|TRBV7-6|TRBJ2-7
TGTGCCAGCACCCCGGGCCACTTGGGGTACGAGCAGTACTTC
CASTPGHLGYEQYF
>many|TRBD1|TRBV19|TRBJ2-7
TGTGCCAGTAGACCAGGACAGGGTCCCTACGAGCAGTACTTC
CASRPGQGPYEQYF
>few|-|TRBV11-2|TRBJ2-1
TGTGCCAGCAGCTTAGGCGCCAACAATGAGCAGTTCTTC
CASSLGANNEQFF
>few|TRBD1|TRBV3-1|TRBJ2-7
TGTGCCAGCAGCCGCAACGGACAGGGGGCGACCTACGAGCAGTACTTC
CASSRNGQGATYEQYF
>-|TRBD1|TRBV11-2|TRBJ2-3
TGTGCCAGCAGCTTAGTGTCGGACAGGGGGTCGGATACGCAGTATTTT
CASSLVSDRGSDTQYF
>-|-|TRBV11-3|TRBJ2-1
TGTGCCAGCAGCTTAGATAGCAGATTCTACAATGAGCAGTTCTTC
CASSLDSRFYNEQFF
>few|TRBD2|TRBV6-1|TRBJ2-1
TGTGCCAGCAGTCCCTGGCCTAGCGGGTTATCCTACAATGAGCAGTTCTTC
CASSPWPSGLSYNEQFF
>-|-|TRBV10-3|TRBJ1-1
TGTGCCATCACCCCCCAGGGAGGGACTGAAGCTTTCTTT
CAITPQGGTEAFF
>few|-|TRBV5-6|TRBJ2-3
TGTGCCAGCAGCACGGGACGGAACCCCCCGGATACGCAGTATTTT
CASSTGRNPPDTQYF
>many|-|TRBV10-2|TRBJ1-5
TGCGCCAGCAGTGAAATGGTGGGCAGCAATCAGCCCCAGCATTTT
CASSEMVGSNQPQHF
>many|TRBD1|TRBV7-9|TRBJ1-1
TGTGCCAGCAGCCAAGACAGGGACACTGAAGCTTTCTTT
CASSQDRDTEAFF
>-|-|TRBV15|TRBJ2-5
TGTGCCACCAGCAGAGATGGCTCTAGCGCTCAAGAGACCCAGTACTTC
CATSRDGSSAQETQYF
>-|-|TRBV3-1|TRBJ2-5
TGTGCCAGCAGCCAAGGGCTGGGGGGCACGCGGACCCAGTACTTC
CASSQGLGGTRTQYF
>-|-|TRBV6-1|TRBJ2-7
TGTGCCAGCAGTGAACAGGGCCATGCTTCCTACGAGCAGTACTTC
CASSEQGHASYEQYF
>-|-|TRBV6-6|TRBJ2-3
TGTGCCAGCAGTAAACAGGGTGGCACAGATACGCAGTATTTT
CASSKQGGTDTQYF
>few|TRBD1|TRBV9|TRBJ1-6
TGTGCCAGCGGGGACAGCCGTTCCTATAATTCACCCCTCCACTTT
CASGDSRSYNSPLHF
>-|-|TRBV7-6|TRBJ2-7
TGTGCCAGCAGCCCCCTCCCGGACACCAAGGGACGCTACGAGCAGTACTTC
CASSPLPDTKGRYEQYF
>-|-|TRBV29-1|TRBJ1-1
TGCAGCGTCAGTCGCAGAGGGGGAACTGAAGCTTTCTTT
CSVSRRGGTEAFF
>many|-|TRBV13|TRBJ2-7
TGTGCCAGCAGCTTAGAAAACTCCTACGAGCAGTACTTC
CASSLENSYEQYF
>-|-|TRBV19|TRBJ2-3
TGTGCCAGTAGAGTGGCAGTCACAGATACGCAGTATTTT
CASRVAVTDTQYF
>few|-|TRBV20-1|TRBJ2-1
TGCAGTGCTAGAGTGGGGACCCCCAATGAGCAGTTCTTC
CSARVGTPNEQFF
>-|-|TRBV25-1|TRBJ1-1
TGTGCCAGCAGTGAAAAACGAACTGTTCTCGCTGAAGCTTTCTTT
CASSEKRTVLAEAFF
>-|-|TRBV7-9|TRBJ2-7
TGTGCCAGCAGCTCCTATGGACTGCTAGGGCCCGAGCAGTACTTC
CASSSYGLLGPEQYF
>-|-|TRBV7-9|TRBJ2-2
TGTGCCAGCAGCCGAGGGCGGAGCTTAAACACCGGGGAGCTGTTTTTT
CASSRGRSLNTGELFF
>-|-|TRBV6-1|TRBJ1-2
TGTGCCAGCAGTGCCTATCCCCTTGCGGGGGTAAGAGGCTACACCTTC
CASSAYPLAGVRGYTF
>many|-|TRBV29-1|TRBJ1-3
TGCAGCGTTGAATTTGGTAGCTTACCCTCTGGAAACACCATATATTTT
CSVEFGSLPSGNTIYF
>few|-|TRBV6-5|TRBJ2-7
TGTGCCAGCAGTTACACTCGGGACACCTTCTACGAGCAGTACTTC
CASSYTRDTFYEQYF
>many|TRBD1|TRBV10-2|TRBJ2-5
TGCGCCAGCGATACCGGGACAGGGGGCGAAGAGACCCAGTACTTC
CASDTGTGGEETQYF
>many|-|TRBV6-2/TRBV6-3|TRBJ2-7
TGTGCCAGCAGTTTAGGGCAGGACGAGCAGTACTTC
CASSLGQDEQYF
>many|-|TRBV14|TRBJ2-1
TGTGCCAGCAGCCATTATGAGCAGTTCTTC
CASSHYEQFF
>many|TRBD1|TRBV12-3/TRBV12-4|TRBJ2-5
TGTGCCAGCAGTTCCTGGGACAGGGGAGAGACCCAGTACTTC
CASSSWDRGETQYF
>few|-|TRBV29-1|TRBJ1-2
TGCAGCGTCGAAGGGGGGACGGTCTATGGCTACACCTTC
CSVEGGTVYGYTF
>few|-|TRBV7-2|TRBJ2-1
-
CASSVGSGSRFF
>-|TRBD2|TRBV6-2/TRBV6-3|TRBJ2-7
TGTGCCAGCAGTTACGCCCCTTGGCGGGGGGACTACGAGCAGTACTTC
CASSYAPWRGDYEQYF
>many|-|TRBV4-1|TRBJ1-2
TGCGCCAGCAGCCAAGAGGCCCAAGCCCACTATGGCTACACCTTC
CASSQEAQAHYGYTF
>many|TRBD1|TRBV6-5|TRBJ2-7
TGTGCCAGCAGATCCGGGACAGGGAACGAGCAGTACTTC
CASRSGTGNEQYF
>-|-|TRBV20-1|TRBJ2-3
TGCAGTGCTAGGCTCGGGGACGGCACAGATACGCAGTATTTT
CSARLGDGTDTQYF
>few|TRBD1|TRBV11-3|TRBJ1-5
TGTGCCAGCATACTCGGGACAGGGTATGATCAGCCCCAGCATTTT
CASILGTGYDQPQHF